A selection of T cell receptor beta chains follows, all from one sample in a study of blood T cells in healthy people across ages. TCRdb analysed the 5' RACE reads with MiXCR anew, one entry per CDR3 protein. There are more than 750,000 distinct CDR3 sequences in the sample; under 35% occur only once, and roughly 10% lies in the top ten. These data were also filed under a second study, of T cells of mothers and their children.

Sequencing was carried out using blood. These receptors originate from a woman aged 40 to 50 in good health. Both conserved end residues are part of each CDR3. A D gene is named only where the DNA matches it firmly. Some rows have no size entry. The others give once, few or many, or a class for an expanded clone.

V gene: TRBV5-6
clone size: many
D gene: -
J gene: TRBJ2-5
CDR3 length: 12
CDR3 DNA: TGTGCCAGCTTATCGGTCGCGGGGACCCAGTACTTC
CDR3 protein: CASLSVAGTQYF

V gene: TRBV6-5
clone size: -
D gene: -
J gene: TRBJ2-7
CDR3 length: 13
CDR3 DNA: TGTGCCAGCAGACACCAGGGGACGTACGAGCAGTACTTC
CDR3 protein: CASRHQGTYEQYF

V gene: TRBV20-1
clone size: many
D gene: TRBD2
J gene: TRBJ2-5
CDR3 length: 15
CDR3 DNA: TGCAGTGCCCAGTCGACTAGCGGGGGGTCGCAGACCCAGTACTTC
CDR3 protein: CSAQSTSGGSQTQYF

V gene: TRBV5-6
clone size: -
D gene: -
J gene: TRBJ2-1
CDR3 length: 16
CDR3 DNA: TGTGCCAGCAGCTTGTGGTGGGCGGGGACTGGGAATGAGCAGTTCTTC
CDR3 protein: CASSLWWAGTGNEQFF

V gene: TRBV20-1
clone size: many
D gene: TRBD2
J gene: TRBJ2-1
CDR3 length: 16
CDR3 DNA: TGCAGTGCTAGAGAGATGGCGAGCGGGGGGGCGTATGAGCAGTTCTTC
CDR3 protein: CSAREMASGGAYEQFF

V gene: TRBV29-1
clone size: many
D gene: -
J gene: TRBJ1-2
CDR3 length: 12
CDR3 DNA: TGCAGCGTTGAAGGTGTTGACAGAGACTACACCTTC
CDR3 protein: CSVEGVDRDYTF

V gene: TRBV2
clone size: -
D gene: TRBD2
J gene: TRBJ2-7
CDR3 length: 13
CDR3 DNA: TGTGCCAGCAGGACAGCGGGGGGGTTGGAACAGTACTTC
CDR3 protein: CASRTAGGLEQYF

V gene: TRBV5-1
clone size: many
D gene: -
J gene: TRBJ1-1
CDR3 length: 14
CDR3 DNA: TGCGCCAGCACCGCCATCTCAGGGAACACTGAAGCTTTCTTT
CDR3 protein: CASTAISGNTEAFF

V gene: TRBV12-3/TRBV12-4
clone size: -
D gene: -
J gene: TRBJ1-5
CDR3 length: 16
CDR3 DNA: TGTGCCAGCAGTTTAGGGGTCACCTATAGCAATCAGCCCCAGCATTTT
CDR3 protein: CASSLGVTYSNQPQHF

V gene: TRBV9
clone size: -
D gene: TRBD1
J gene: TRBJ2-3
CDR3 length: 15
CDR3 DNA: TGTGCCAGCAGCGTAGCGGGACAGGAGGCAGATACGCAGTATTTT
CDR3 protein: CASSVAGQEADTQYF

V gene: TRBV7-9
clone size: few
D gene: -
J gene: TRBJ2-1
CDR3 length: 15
CDR3 DNA: TGTGCCAGCAGCTTAGATGGGGTTTCCCGAAATGAGCAGTTCTTC
CDR3 protein: CASSLDGVSRNEQFF